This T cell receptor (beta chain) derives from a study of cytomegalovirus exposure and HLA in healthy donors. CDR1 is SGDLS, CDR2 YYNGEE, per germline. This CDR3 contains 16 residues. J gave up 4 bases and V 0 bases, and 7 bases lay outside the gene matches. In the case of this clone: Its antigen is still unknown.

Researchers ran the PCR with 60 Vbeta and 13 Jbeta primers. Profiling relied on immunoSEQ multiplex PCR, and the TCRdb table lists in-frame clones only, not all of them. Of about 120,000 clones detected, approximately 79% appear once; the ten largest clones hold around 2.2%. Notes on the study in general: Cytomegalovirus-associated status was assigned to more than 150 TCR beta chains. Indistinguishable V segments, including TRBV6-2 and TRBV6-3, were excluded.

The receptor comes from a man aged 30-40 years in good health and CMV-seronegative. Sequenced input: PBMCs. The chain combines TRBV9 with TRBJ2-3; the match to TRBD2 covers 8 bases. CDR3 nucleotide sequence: TGTGCCAGCAGCGTAGGGCCAGCGGGGGAGGCAGATACGCAGTATTTT. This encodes CASSVGPAGEADTQYF.